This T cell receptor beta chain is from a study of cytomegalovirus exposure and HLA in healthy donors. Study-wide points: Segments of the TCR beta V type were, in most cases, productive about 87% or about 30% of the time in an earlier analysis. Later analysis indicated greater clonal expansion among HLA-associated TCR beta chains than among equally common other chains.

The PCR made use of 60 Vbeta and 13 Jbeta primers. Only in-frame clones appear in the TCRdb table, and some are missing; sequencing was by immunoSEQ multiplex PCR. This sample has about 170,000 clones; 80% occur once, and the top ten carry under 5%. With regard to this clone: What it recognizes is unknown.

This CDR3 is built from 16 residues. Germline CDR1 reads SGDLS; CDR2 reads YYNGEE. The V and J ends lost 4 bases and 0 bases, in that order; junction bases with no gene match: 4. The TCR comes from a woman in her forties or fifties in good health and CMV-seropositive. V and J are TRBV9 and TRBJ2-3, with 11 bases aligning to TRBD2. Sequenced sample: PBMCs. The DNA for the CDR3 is TGTGCCAGCAGCCCGCGGACTAGCGGGAGCACAGATACGCAGTATTTT. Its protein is CASSPRTSGSTDTQYF.